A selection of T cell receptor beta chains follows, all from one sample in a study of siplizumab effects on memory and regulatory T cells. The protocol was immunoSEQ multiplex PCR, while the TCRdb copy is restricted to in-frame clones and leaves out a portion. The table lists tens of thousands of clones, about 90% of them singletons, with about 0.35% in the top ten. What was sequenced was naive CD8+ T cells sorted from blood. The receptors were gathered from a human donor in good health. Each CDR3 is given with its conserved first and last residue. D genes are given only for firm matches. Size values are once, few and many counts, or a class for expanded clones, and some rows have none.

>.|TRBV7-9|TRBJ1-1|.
TGTGCCAGCAGCTCAGCGGAAGAGGGAGCTTTCTTT
CASSSAEEGAFF
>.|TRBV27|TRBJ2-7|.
TGTGCCAGCAGTTTATCCAGGACGGTGACCTACGAGCAGTACTTC
CASSLSRTVTYEQYF
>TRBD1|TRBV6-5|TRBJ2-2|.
TGTGCCAGCAGTTTACGACAGGGGAACACCGGGGAGCTGTTTTTT
CASSLRQGNTGELFF
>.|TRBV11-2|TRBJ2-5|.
TGTGCCAGCAGCCCCTGGAGCGGTGGAGAGACCCAGTACTTC
CASSPWSGGETQYF
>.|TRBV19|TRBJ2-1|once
TGTGCCAGTAGTAGGTTCGGTCAGGGGTACAATGAGCAGTTCTTC
CASSRFGQGYNEQFF
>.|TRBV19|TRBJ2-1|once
TGTGCCAGTAGTCCAGTGGGGGGACTTGAGCAGTTCTTC
CASSPVGGLEQFF
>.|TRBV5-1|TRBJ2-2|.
TGCGCCAGCAGCTTGGAGGGAGACTACACCGGGGAGCTGTTTTTT
CASSLEGDYTGELFF
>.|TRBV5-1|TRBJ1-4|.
TGCGCCAGCAGCGCCGGGACTGGCCCAACTAATGAAAAACTGTTTTTT
CASSAGTGPTNEKLFF
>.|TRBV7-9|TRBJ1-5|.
TGTGCCAGCAGCTTAGTGGCAGAAAGCAATCAGCCCCAGCATTTT
CASSLVAESNQPQHF
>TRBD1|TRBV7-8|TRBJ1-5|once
TGTGCCAGCAGCTTATGGACAGGGGATAGCAATCAGCCCCAGCATTTT
CASSLWTGDSNQPQHF
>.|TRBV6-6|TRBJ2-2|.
TGTGCCAGCAGTTCTCCCGGGGAGCTGTTTTTT
CASSSPGELFF
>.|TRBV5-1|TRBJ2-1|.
TGCGCCAGCAGCTTGGCCGGGACACCCTACAATGAGCAGTTCTTC
CASSLAGTPYNEQFF
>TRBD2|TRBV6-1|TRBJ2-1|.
TGTGCCAGCAGGGGACTAGCGGATTACAATGAGCAGTTCTTC
CASRGLADYNEQFF
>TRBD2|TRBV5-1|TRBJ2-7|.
TGCGCCAGCAGCTGGGGACTAGCGGGGACCTACGAGCAGTACTTC
CASSWGLAGTYEQYF
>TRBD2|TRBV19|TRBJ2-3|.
TGTGCCAGTAGCATCCTGACTAGCGGTGGCACAGATACGCAGTATTTT
CASSILTSGGTDTQYF
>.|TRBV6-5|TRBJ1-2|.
TGTGCCAGCAGTTACGGGCCAGCGGATGGCTACACCTTC
CASSYGPADGYTF
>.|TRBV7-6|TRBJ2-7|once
TGTGCCAGCAGCTTAGATGTGCGGCATAGCTCCTACGAGCAGTACTTC
CASSLDVRHSSYEQYF
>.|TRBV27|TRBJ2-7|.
TGTGCCAGCAGTTTATCGGACAGCTCCTACGAGCAGTACTTC
CASSLSDSSYEQYF
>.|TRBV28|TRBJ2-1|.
TGTGCCAGCAGACAAAAGTTGAGCTCCTACAATGAGCAGTTCTTC
CASRQKLSSYNEQFF
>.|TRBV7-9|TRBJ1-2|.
TGTGCCAGCAGCCCCCCGACCCCGGGACTTTTAAGTGGCTACACCTTC
CASSPPTPGLLSGYTF
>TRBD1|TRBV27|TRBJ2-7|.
TGTGCCAGCGGAAAGGGGGCCGTCTACGAGCAGTACTTC
CASGKGAVYEQYF
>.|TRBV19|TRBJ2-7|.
TGTGCTTCAGGGGGGGATACCTACGAGCAGTACTTC
CASGGDTYEQYF